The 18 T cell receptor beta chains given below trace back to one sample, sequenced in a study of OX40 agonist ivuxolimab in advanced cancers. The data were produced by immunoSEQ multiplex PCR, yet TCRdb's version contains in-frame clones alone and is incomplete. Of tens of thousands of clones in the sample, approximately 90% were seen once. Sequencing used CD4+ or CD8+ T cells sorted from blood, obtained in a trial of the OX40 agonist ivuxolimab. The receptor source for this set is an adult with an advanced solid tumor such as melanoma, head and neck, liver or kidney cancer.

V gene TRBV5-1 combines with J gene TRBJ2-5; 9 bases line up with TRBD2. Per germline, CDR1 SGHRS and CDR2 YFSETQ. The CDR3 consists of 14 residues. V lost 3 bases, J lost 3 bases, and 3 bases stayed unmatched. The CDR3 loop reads CASSSGTSKETQYF. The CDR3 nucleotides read TGCGCCAGCAGCTCCGGGACTAGCAAAGAGACCCAGTACTTC.

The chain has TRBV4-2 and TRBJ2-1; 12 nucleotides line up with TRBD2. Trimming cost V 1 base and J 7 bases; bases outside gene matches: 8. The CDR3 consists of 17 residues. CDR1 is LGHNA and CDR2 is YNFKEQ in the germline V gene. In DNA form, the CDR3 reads TGTGCCAGCAGCCAAGGACAGTGGACTAGCGGGAATAATGAGCAGTTCTTC. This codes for CASSQGQWTSGNNEQFF.

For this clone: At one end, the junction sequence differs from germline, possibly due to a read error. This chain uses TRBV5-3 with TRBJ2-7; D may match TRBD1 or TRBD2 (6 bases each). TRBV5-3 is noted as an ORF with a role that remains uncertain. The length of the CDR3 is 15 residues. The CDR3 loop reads CASSLGGQEEDEQYF. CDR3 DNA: TGTGCCAGCAGCTTGGGGGGCCAGGAAGAGGACGAGCAGTACTTC.

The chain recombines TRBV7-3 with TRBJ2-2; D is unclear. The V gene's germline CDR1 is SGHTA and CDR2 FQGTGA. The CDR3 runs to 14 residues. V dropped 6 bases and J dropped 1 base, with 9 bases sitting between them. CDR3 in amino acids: CASRKNVNTGELFF. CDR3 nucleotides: TGTGCCAGCAGAAAAAACGTGAACACCGGGGAGCTGTTTTTT.

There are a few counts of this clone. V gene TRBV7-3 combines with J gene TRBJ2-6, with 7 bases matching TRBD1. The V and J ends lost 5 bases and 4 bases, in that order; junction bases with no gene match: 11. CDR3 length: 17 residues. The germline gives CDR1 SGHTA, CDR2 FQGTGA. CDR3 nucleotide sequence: TGTGCCAGCAGCGCCGGGACAGCTAGTTGGGGGGCCAACGTCCTGACTTTC. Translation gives CASSAGTASWGANVLTF.

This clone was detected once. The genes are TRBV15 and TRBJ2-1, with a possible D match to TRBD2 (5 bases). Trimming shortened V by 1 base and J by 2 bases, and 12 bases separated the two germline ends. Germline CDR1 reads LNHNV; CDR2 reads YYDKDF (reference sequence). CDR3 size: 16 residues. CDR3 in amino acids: CATSRVTPGTYNEQFF. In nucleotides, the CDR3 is TGTGCCACCAGCAGAGTCACCCCGGGGACCTACAATGAGCAGTTCTTC.

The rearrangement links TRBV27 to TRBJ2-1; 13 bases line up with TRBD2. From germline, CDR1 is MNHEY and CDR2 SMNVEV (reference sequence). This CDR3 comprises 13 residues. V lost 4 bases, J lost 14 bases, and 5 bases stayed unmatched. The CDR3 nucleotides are TGTGCCAGCAGTTCCGGACTAGCGGGAGTTAAGTTCTTC. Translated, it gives CASSSGLAGVKFF.

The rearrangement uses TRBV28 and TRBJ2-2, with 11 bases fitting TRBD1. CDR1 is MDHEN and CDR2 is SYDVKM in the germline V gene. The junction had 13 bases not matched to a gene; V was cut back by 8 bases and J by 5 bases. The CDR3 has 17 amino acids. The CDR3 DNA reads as TGTGCCAGCGGACTGGGACAGGGGGTCATCATAACCGGGGAGCTGTTTTTT. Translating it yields CASGLGQGVIITGELFF. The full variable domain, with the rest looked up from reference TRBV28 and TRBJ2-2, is DVKVTQSSRYLVKRTGEKVFLECVQDMDHENMFWYRQDPGLGLRLIYFSYDVKMKEKGDIPEGYSVSREKKERFSLILESASTNQTSMYLCASGLGQGVIITGELFFGEGSRLTVL.

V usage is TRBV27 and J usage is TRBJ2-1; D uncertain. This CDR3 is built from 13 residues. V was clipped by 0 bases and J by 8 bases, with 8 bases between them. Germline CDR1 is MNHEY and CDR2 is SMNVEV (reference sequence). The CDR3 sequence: CASSLSFSYEQFF. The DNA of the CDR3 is TGTGCCAGCAGTTTATCTTTCAGCTATGAGCAGTTCTTC.

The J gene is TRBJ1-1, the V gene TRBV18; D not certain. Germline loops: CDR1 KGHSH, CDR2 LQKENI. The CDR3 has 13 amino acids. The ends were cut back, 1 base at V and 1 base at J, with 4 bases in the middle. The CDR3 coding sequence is TGTGCCAGCTCACCACTTGAGAACACTGAAGCTTTCTTT. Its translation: CASSPLENTEAFF.

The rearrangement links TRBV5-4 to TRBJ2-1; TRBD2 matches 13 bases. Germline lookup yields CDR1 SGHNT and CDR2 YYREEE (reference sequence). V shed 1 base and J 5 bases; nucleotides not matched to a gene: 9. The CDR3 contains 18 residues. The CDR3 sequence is CASSLKTSGRRGHNEQFF. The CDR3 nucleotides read TGTGCCAGCAGCTTGAAGACTAGCGGGAGGAGGGGACACAATGAGCAGTTCTTC.

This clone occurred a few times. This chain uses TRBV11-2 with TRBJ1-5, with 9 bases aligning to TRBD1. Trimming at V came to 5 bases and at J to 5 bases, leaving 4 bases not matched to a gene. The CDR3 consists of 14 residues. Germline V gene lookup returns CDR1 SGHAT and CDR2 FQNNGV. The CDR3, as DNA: TGTGCCAGCAGCCTGGGGACAGGGTATCAGCCCCAGCATTTT. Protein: CASSLGTGYQPQHF.

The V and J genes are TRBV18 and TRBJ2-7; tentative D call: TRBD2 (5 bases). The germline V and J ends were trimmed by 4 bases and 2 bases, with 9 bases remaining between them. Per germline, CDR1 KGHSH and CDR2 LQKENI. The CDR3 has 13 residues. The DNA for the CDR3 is TGTGCCAGCTCACTCCCCGGGACCTACGAGCAGTACTTC. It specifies CASSLPGTYEQYF.

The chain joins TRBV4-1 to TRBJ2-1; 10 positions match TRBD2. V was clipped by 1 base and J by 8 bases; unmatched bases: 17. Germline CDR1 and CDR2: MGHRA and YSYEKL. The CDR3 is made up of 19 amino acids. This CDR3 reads CASSQAGIGGLAGVDEQFF. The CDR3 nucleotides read TGCGCCAGCAGCCAAGCGGGAATAGGTGGCCTAGCGGGAGTTGATGAGCAGTTCTTC.

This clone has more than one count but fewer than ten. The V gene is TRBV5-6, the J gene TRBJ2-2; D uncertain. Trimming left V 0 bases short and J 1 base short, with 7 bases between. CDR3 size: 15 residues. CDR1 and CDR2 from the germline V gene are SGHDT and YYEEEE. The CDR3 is CASSLGLLNTGELFF. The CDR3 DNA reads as TGTGCCAGCAGCTTGGGACTCCTGAACACCGGGGAGCTGTTTTTT.

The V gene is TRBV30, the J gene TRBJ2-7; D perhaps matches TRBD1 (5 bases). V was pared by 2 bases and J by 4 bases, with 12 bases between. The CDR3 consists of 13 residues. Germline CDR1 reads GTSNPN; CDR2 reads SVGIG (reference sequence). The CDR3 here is CAWSFRGLYEQYF. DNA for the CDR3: TGTGCCTGGAGTTTTAGGGGCCTATACGAGCAGTACTTC.

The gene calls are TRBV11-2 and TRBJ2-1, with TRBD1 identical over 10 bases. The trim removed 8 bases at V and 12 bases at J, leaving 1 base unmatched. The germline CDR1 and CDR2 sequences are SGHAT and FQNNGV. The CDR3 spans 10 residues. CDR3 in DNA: TGTGCCAGCGGGGACAGGGGGCAGTTCTTC. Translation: CASGDRGQFF.

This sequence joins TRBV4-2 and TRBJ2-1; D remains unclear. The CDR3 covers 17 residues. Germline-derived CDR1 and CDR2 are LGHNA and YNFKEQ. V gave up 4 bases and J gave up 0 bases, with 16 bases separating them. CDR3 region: CASSPRLTESSYNEQFF. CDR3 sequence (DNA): TGTGCCAGCAGCCCCCGCCTGACTGAGAGCTCCTACAATGAGCAGTTCTTC.